This T cell receptor (beta chain) was recorded in a study of regulatory T cells in long-lasting Graves disease. There are 12 residues in the CDR3. V was trimmed by 7 bases and J by 6 bases, leaving 9 bases between them. Germline CDR1 LNHDA, CDR2 SQIVND (reference sequence). Arm-PCR of CDR3 regions with iRepertoire HTBI primers generated TCR beta libraries. TCRdb ran MiXCR on the multiplex PCR reads and lists one entry per CDR3 protein. The sample shows 400,000 to 500,000 distinct CDR3 sequences, 15% to 20% of them seen only once. The sample's time point: newly diagnosed GD, antithyroid drugs for less than 3 months. Construction of the TCR library relied on RNA isolated from PBMCs. Graves' disease diagnoses followed American Thyroid Association guidelines. These sequences were also reported in another study, on T cells in Graves' hyperthyroidism and ophthalmopathy. In that study: In the first-round RT-PCR of the TCR CDR3, the HTBI primer set was used. Peripheral blood also featured most of the thyroid clonotypes expanded above 0.001. Ophthalmopathy onset followed model prediction by a median around 6.6 months.

The starting material was peripheral blood mononuclear cells (PBMCs), obtained at new diagnosis, from a patient treated with antithyroid drugs. The chain couples TRBV19 to TRBJ2-2, with D uncertain. The sequence came from a woman aged 18 to 35 with Graves disease. The chain's CDR3 is CASTRGAGELFF. CDR3 coding DNA: TGTGCCAGTACCCGTGGAGCCGGGGAGCTGTTTTTT. Based on the CDR3 plus reference TRBV19 and TRBJ2-2, the full variable domain is DGGITQSPKYLFRKEGQNVTLSCEQNLNHDAMYWYRQDPGQGLRLIYYSQIVNDFQKGDIAEGYSVSREKKESFPLTVTSAQKNPTAFYLCASTRGAGELFFGEGSRLTVL.